This entry lists 26 T cell receptor beta chains sequenced from one sample in a study of blood T cell repertoires in COVID-19. Clones were read by immunoSEQ multiplex PCR, and TCRdb kept only the in-frame ones, dropping some. The profile shows fewer than 55,000 clones, roughly four fifths of them singletons. The sequencing input was peripheral blood. The receptors shown here come from a woman older than 75 with COVID-19, enrolled during active disease.

The chain recombines TRBV4-1 with TRBJ1-2; D unclear. This CDR3 region has 16 residues. Trimming took off 1 base at V and 1 base at J, with 13 bases between the two ends. CDR1 is MGHRA and CDR2 is YSYEKL in the germline V gene. DNA for the CDR3: TGCGCCAGCAGCCAAGTGGCAGGCGAAGTTAACTATGGCTACACCTTC. This translates into CASSQVAGEVNYGYTF.

This chain links TRBV11-2 with TRBJ1-5; the D is unclear. This CDR3 comprises 16 residues. Germline-derived CDR1 and CDR2 are SGHAT and FQNNGV. V was pared by 3 bases and J by 0 bases, with 12 bases between. The CDR3 reads CASSFGRHSSNQPQHF. The CDR3 nucleotides read TGTGCCAGCAGCTTCGGCAGACATAGTAGCAATCAGCCCCAGCATTTT.

V usage is TRBV6-5 and J usage is TRBJ2-1; TRBD2 is a possible D gene (6 bases). The length of the CDR3 is 13 residues. Trimming shortened V by 7 bases and J by 6 bases, and 13 bases separated the two germline ends. Germline V CDR1 and CDR2: MNHEY, SVGAGI. The CDR3 loop is CASIGTPGNEQFF. In DNA, the CDR3 is TGTGCCAGCATCGGGACTCCGGGCAATGAGCAGTTCTTC.

In nucleotides, the CDR3 is TGTGCCAGCAGCCTAGGGACTAGCGGGAGCGAGACCCAGTACTTC. Residues: CASSLGTSGSETQYF. The chain joins TRBV3-1 (or the pseudogene TRBV3-2) to TRBJ2-5; 14 bases agree with TRBD2. Trimming removed 4 bases from V and 5 bases from J; junction bases left unmatched: 3. Germline V gives CDR1 LGHDT, CDR2 YNNKEL (reference sequence). This CDR3 has 15 amino acids.

This sequence joins TRBV19 and TRBJ2-1; 8 bases align to TRBD1. Trimming took 4 bases from V and 6 from J; bases not matched to a gene: 5. CDR1 and CDR2 from the germline V gene are LNHDA and SQIVND (reference sequence). The CDR3 loop spans 14 amino acids. The CDR3 sequence: CASSTGQAINEQFF. The DNA of the CDR3 is TGTGCCAGTAGTACGGGACAGGCGATCAATGAGCAGTTCTTC.

This rearrangement joins TRBV27 to TRBJ2-2, with 10 bases aligning to TRBD2. CDR3 length: 16 amino acids. Per germline, CDR1 MNHEY and CDR2 SMNVEV (reference sequence). Losses at the gene ends were 5 bases for V and 4 bases for J; bases not matched to a gene: 7. The CDR3 sequence: CASSIRAGGATGELFF. The CDR3 region has the DNA TGTGCCAGCAGTATAAGAGCGGGAGGGGCCACCGGGGAGCTGTTTTTT.

This clone has just one count. The rearrangement joins TRBV10-3 to TRBJ2-1; 7 bases align to TRBD2. Germline trimming cut 4 bases from V and 4 bases from J; bases unmatched to any gene: 7. The germline gives CDR1 ENHRY, CDR2 SYGVKD. This CDR3 is built from 15 residues. Here the CDR3 reads CAISGSGTSYNEQFF. The CDR3 DNA reads TGTGCCATCAGTGGCAGCGGGACCTCATACAATGAGCAGTTCTTC.

This sequence joins TRBV2 and TRBJ2-3; TRBD2 matches 11 bases. After removal of 5 bases from V and 2 bases from J, the junction contained 3 bases not matched to a gene. This CDR3 is built from 15 residues. Looked up from germline, CDR1 is SNHLY and CDR2 is FYNNEI. Here the CDR3 reads CASSRLAGHTDTQYF. CDR3 coding DNA: TGTGCCAGCAGTAGACTAGCGGGGCACACAGATACGCAGTATTTT.

V usage is TRBV5-1 and J usage is TRBJ1-1; tentative D call: TRBD1 (6 bases). The germline V gene has CDR1 SGHRS and CDR2 YFSETQ. The CDR3 has 14 residues. V dropped 8 bases and J dropped 0 bases, with 14 bases sitting between them. CDR3 residues: CASWDRDMNTEAFF. CDR3 in DNA: TGCGCCAGTTGGGACCGGGACATGAACACTGAAGCTTTCTTT.

This rearrangement joins TRBV2 to TRBJ2-7; D ambiguous. This CDR3 has 13 amino acids. Trimming took 7 bases from V and 3 from J, leaving 13 bases between them. The germline gives CDR1 SNHLY, CDR2 FYNNEI. CDR3 in amino acids: CASTDFSRYEQYF. As DNA, the CDR3 is TGTGCCAGCACCGATTTTAGCCGCTACGAGCAGTACTTC.

The rearrangement joins TRBV10-3 to TRBJ1-4; the D is unclear. The CDR3 runs to 13 residues. V lost 6 bases, J lost 3 bases, and 8 bases lay in between. Germline loops: CDR1 ENHRY, CDR2 SYGVKD. For the CDR3, the DNA is TGTGCCATCAGGGATCAGGCTAATGAAAAACTGTTTTTT. It codes for CAIRDQANEKLFF.

The rearrangement joins TRBV20-1 to TRBJ2-1; perhaps TRBD2 as D (5 bases). Germline V lookup: CDR1 DFQATT, CDR2 SNEGSKA (reference sequence). Between the trimmed V and J ends, which lost 3 bases and 6 bases, there was a span of 12 bases. There are 13 residues in the CDR3. In DNA form, the CDR3 reads TGCAGTGCTAGTCGTCCTAGCACCAATGAGCAGTTCTTC. Translated, it gives CSASRPSTNEQFF.

CDR3 coding DNA: TGTGCCAGCAGTGCGCCAAGGGGATGGAATTCCTACGAGCAGTACTTC. It translates to CASSAPRGWNSYEQYF. This chain connects TRBV6-2 or TRBV6-3 to TRBJ2-7, with D possibly TRBD1 on 5 matching bases. The CDR3 runs 16 residues. CDR1 and CDR2 (germline): MNHEY, SVGEGT. V was trimmed by 5 bases and J by 1 base, leaving 18 bases between them.

The V call is TRBV7-2, the J call TRBJ2-7, with D possibly TRBD1 on 5 matching bases. The germline V gene has CDR1 SGHTA and CDR2 FQGNSA. The CDR3 has 15 amino acids. The V gene lost 5 bases and the J gene lost 1 base, with 15 bases spanning the gap. The CDR3 nucleotides are TGTGCCAGCAGCGTCTGGGCAGGGTTATCCTACGAGCAGTACTTC. Its protein product is CASSVWAGLSYEQYF. The full variable domain, rest sourced from reference TRBV7-2 and TRBJ2-7, is GAGVSQSPSNKVTEKGKDVELRCDPISGHTALYWYRQSLGQGLEFLIYFQGNSAPDKSGLPSDRFSAERTGGSVSTLTIQRTQQEDSAVYLCASSVWAGLSYEQYFGPGTRLTVT.

The chain joins TRBV5-8 to TRBJ2-1; perhaps TRBD2 as D (5 bases). V was cut by 0 bases and J by 0 bases, with 13 bases left in between. This CDR3 is built from 17 residues. Per the germline V gene, CDR1 is SGHTS and CDR2 is YDEGEE. The CDR3 protein is CASSLGRPESSYNEQFF. Written as DNA, the CDR3 is TGTGCCAGCAGCTTGGGGAGGCCCGAAAGCTCCTACAATGAGCAGTTCTTC.

In DNA, the CDR3 is TGTGCCAGCAAGGACGGACTTTTCTCCTCCTACGAGCAGTACTTC. Translating it yields CASKDGLFSSYEQYF. The chain joins TRBV21-1 to TRBJ2-7; the table's D call of TRBD2 was not tested on the DNA. TRBV21-1 is a known pseudogene. This CDR3 spans 15 amino acids.

This chain connects TRBV11-2 to TRBJ2-1, with TRBD2 as a possible D gene (5 bases). V was clipped by 1 base and J by 3 bases, with 10 bases between them. This CDR3 has 15 residues. Germline V gives CDR1 SGHAT, CDR2 FQNNGV. The CDR3 loop is CASSLASSSYNEQFF. CDR3 sequence (DNA): TGTGCCAGCAGCTTAGCCTCTAGCAGCTACAATGAGCAGTTCTTC.

CDR3 residues: CAWSVNSLAGFSNEQFF. CDR3 bases: TGTGCCTGGAGTGTAAATTCCCTAGCGGGGTTTTCCAATGAGCAGTTCTTC. The V and J genes are TRBV30 and TRBJ2-1, with TRBD2 identical over 9 bases. The V segment lost 0 bases and the J segment 6 bases; nucleotides outside the gene matches: 12. Germline V CDR1 and CDR2: GTSNPN, SVGIG (reference sequence). The CDR3 has 17 residues.

The chain recombines TRBV2 with TRBJ1-2; 9 bases map to TRBD1. Looked up from germline, CDR1 is SNHLY and CDR2 is FYNNEI. Trimming at V came to 6 bases and at J to 6 bases, leaving 11 bases not matched to a gene. This CDR3 contains 15 residues. CDR3 in amino acids: CASRIVWTGENGYTF. The CDR3 DNA follows: TGTGCCAGCAGAATCGTCTGGACAGGGGAGAATGGCTACACCTTC.

The chain links TRBV6-4 to TRBJ2-2, with D possibly being TRBD1 (6 bases). The V end was cut by 6 bases, the J end by 1 base, with 12 bases between. This CDR3 is 15 amino acids long. CDR1 and CDR2 from the germline V gene are MRHNA and SNTAGT. CDR3 nucleotide sequence: TGTGCCAGCAGCTCTCAGGGACAGAACACCGGGGAGCTGTTTTTT. Translated: CASSSQGQNTGELFF.

The gene calls are TRBV7-3 and TRBJ2-2, with D maybe TRBD1 (6 bases). The V gene lost 5 bases and the J gene lost 5 bases, with 9 bases spanning the gap. This CDR3 is built from 13 residues. Germline lookup yields CDR1 SGHTA and CDR2 FQGTGA. The CDR3 spells CASSVQGTGELFF. In DNA form, the CDR3 reads TGTGCCAGCAGCGTACAGGGTACCGGGGAGCTGTTTTTT.

The chain carries TRBV18 and TRBJ2-7; 9 bases fit TRBD1. The CDR3 contains 14 residues. V lost 4 bases, J lost 3 bases, and 4 bases stayed unmatched. The germline V gene has CDR1 KGHSH and CDR2 LQKENI. This CDR3 is CASSQLGQGYEQYF. The CDR3 coding sequence is TGTGCCAGCTCACAACTGGGACAGGGCTACGAGCAGTACTTC.

The chain combines TRBV7-8 with TRBJ1-1, with 9 bases matching TRBD1. CDR1 is SGHVS, CDR2 FQNEAQ, per germline. J was trimmed by 5 bases and V by 5 bases; bases with no gene match: 3. The CDR3 contains 13 residues. As DNA, the CDR3 is TGTGCCAGCAGCCGACAGGGGGTAACTGAAGCTTTCTTT. Its translation is CASSRQGVTEAFF.

CDR3 bases: TGTGCCAGCAGCCCGCGGAGACAGGGAGAGACCCAGTACTTC. The encoded protein is CASSPRRQGETQYF. The rearrangement links TRBV7-9 to TRBJ2-5; 7 bases are a match to TRBD1. CDR1 and CDR2 from the germline V gene are SEHNR and FQNEAQ (reference sequence). This CDR3 comprises 14 residues. The V gene end was trimmed by 5 bases and the J gene end by 4 bases; junction bases not matched to a gene: 7.

This clone was detected only once. This chain uses TRBV3-1 (or the pseudogene TRBV3-2) with TRBJ2-7; TRBD1 matches 9 bases. Germline V gene sequence: CDR1 LGHDT, CDR2 YNNKEL (reference sequence). The CDR3 totals 16 residues. J was trimmed by 5 bases and V by 3 bases; bases with no gene match: 11. CDR3 nucleotide sequence: TGTGCCAGCAGCCAGCTTTTGACAGGGGGGAACAACGAGCAGTACTTC. Translated, it gives CASSQLLTGGNNEQYF.

This clone has a handful of counts. The V gene is TRBV27, the J gene TRBJ2-7, with unresolved D. Trimming removed 6 bases from V and 0 bases from J, with 9 bases in between. The CDR3 is 13 amino acids. Germline-derived CDR1 and CDR2 are MNHEY and SMNVEV (reference sequence). The DNA for the CDR3 is TGTGCCAGCAGACACGACAACTCCTACGAGCAGTACTTC. Translated, it gives CASRHDNSYEQYF.